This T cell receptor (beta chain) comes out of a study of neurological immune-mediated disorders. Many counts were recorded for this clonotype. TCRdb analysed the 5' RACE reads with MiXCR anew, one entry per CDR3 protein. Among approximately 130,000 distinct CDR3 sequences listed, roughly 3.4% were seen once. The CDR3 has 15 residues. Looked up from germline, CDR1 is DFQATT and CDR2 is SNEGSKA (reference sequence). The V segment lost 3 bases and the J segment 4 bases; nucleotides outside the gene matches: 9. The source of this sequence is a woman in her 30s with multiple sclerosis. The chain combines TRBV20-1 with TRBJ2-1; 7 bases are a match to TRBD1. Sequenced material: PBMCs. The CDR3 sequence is CSARAPGQPYNEQFF. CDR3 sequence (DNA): TGCAGTGCTAGGGCGCCGGGACAGCCGTACAATGAGCAGTTCTTC.